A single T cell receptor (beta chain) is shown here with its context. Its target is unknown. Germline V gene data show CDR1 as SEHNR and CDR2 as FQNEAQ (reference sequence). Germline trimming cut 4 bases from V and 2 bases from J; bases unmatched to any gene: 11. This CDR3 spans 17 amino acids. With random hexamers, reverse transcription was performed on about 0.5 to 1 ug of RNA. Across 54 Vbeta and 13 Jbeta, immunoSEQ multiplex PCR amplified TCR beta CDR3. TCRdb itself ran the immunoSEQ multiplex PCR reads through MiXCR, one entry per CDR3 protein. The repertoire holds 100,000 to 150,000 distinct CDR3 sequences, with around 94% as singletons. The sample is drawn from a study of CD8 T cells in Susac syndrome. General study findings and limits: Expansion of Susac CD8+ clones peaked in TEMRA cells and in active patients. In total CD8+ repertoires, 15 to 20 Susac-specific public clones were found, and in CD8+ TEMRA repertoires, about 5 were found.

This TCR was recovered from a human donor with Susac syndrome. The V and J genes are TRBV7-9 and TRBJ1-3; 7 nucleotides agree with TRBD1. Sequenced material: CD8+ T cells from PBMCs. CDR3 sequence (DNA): TGTGCCAGCAGCTCTCCGCAGGACAGGTATCCTGGAAACACCATATATTTT. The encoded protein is CASSSPQDRYPGNTIYF.